This is a list of T cell receptor beta chains from one sample in a study of graft-versus-host responses after intestinal transplantation. These TCRs are of unknown antigen specificity. Data came from immunoSEQ multiplex PCR; TCRdb stores just in-frame clones and leaves some out. The table has roughly 81,000 clones, roughly 80% seen once; the top ten hold 0.75% to 0.85%. The material sequenced was unstimulated CD4+ T cells sorted from spleen or lymph node cells, taken before intestinal transplant. The receptor source for this set is a human donor who received an intestinal transplant. CDR3s include the opening cysteine and the closing phenylalanine or tryptophan. D genes are given only for firm matches. Not every row has a clone size; where given, it reads once, few, many or a size class.

D	V	size	J	DNA	CDR3
.	TRBV5-4	.	TRBJ2-5	TGTGCCAGCAGCTTTAGGAGGGAGACCCAGTACTTC	CASSFRRETQYF
.	TRBV10-3	.	TRBJ1-2	TGTGCCATCAGTGAGGCCGGGGATGGCTACACCTTC	CAISEAGDGYTF
TRBD2	TRBV9	.	TRBJ2-1	TGTGCCAGCAGCGTAGGTGGACTAGCCTACAATGAGCAGTTCTTC	CASSVGGLAYNEQFF
.	TRBV11-3	once	TRBJ2-2	TGTGCCAGCAGCTTATTCCGGACCGGGGAGCTGTTTTTT	CASSLFRTGELFF
.	TRBV5-6	.	TRBJ1-5	TGTGCCAGCAGCTTGGGGCGGAACAATCAGCCCCAGCATTTT	CASSLGRNNQPQHF
TRBD1	TRBV29-1	.	TRBJ2-3	TGCAGCGTCGGGACAGGGGGGTATACGCAGTATTTT	CSVGTGGYTQYF
.	TRBV6-6	.	TRBJ2-4	TGTGCCAGCAGTTTCGGGACAACTGGAAGCATTCAGTACTTC	CASSFGTTGSIQYF
TRBD2	TRBV9	few	TRBJ2-3	TGTGCCAGCAGCGCGGGACTAGCGGGAGCGTCAGATACGCAGTATTTT	CASSAGLAGASDTQYF
.	TRBV6-1	few	TRBJ1-5	TGTGCCAGCAGTGTGGACAGCCTCAATCAGCCCCAGCATTTT	CASSVDSLNQPQHF
TRBD1	TRBV4-1	.	TRBJ2-3	TGCGCCAGCAGCCAAGGACAGGGTAAATCAGATACGCAGTATTTT	CASSQGQGKSDTQYF
.	TRBV27	.	TRBJ2-5	TGTGCCAGCAGTTTATGGGGGCGCCAAGAGACCCAGTACTTC	CASSLWGRQETQYF
TRBD2	TRBV18	.	TRBJ2-3	TGTGCCAGCTCACTAAGGACTAGCGGGAGGGCCTCGGATACGCAGTATTTT	CASSLRTSGRASDTQYF
TRBD2	TRBV7-3	few	TRBJ2-1	TGTGCCAGCAGCCTCACGGGACTAGCAAGTGAGCAGTTCTTC	CASSLTGLASEQFF
TRBD2	TRBV11-2	.	TRBJ2-7	TGTGCCAGCAGCTACGGACGGAGTTTAGCGGGGGGGACTTCCTTCTTC	CASSYGRSLAGGTSFF
TRBD2	TRBV6-6	.	TRBJ2-5	TGTGCCAGCAGACAACTAGCGGGGCAAGAGACCCAGTACTTC	CASRQLAGQETQYF
.	TRBV11-2	.	TRBJ1-2	TGTGCCAGCAGCTTAGAGTCCTGGGCGTATGGCTACACCTTC	CASSLESWAYGYTF
.	TRBV7-9	.	TRBJ1-2	TGTGCCAGCAGCTTATCCAGGTCCTATGGCTACACCTTC	CASSLSRSYGYTF
TRBD1	TRBV7-9	.	TRBJ1-2	TGTGCCAGCAGCAAGCGACAGGGGGCGATGGATGGCTACACCTTC	CASSKRQGAMDGYTF
.	TRBV5-1	.	TRBJ2-7	TGCGCCAGCAGCTTGCCAGGGCCCTACGAGCAGTACTTC	CASSLPGPYEQYF
TRBD1	TRBV19	.	TRBJ2-7	TGTGCCAGTATGATGCGACAGGGCTACGAGCAGTACTTC	CASMMRQGYEQYF
.	TRBV18	.	TRBJ1-2	TGTGCCAGCTCGACAGAATATGGCTACACCTTC	CASSTEYGYTF
.	TRBV5-1	.	TRBJ2-7	TGCGCCAGCAGCCCCTCGGCGGGGACCTACGAGCAGTACTTC	CASSPSAGTYEQYF
.	TRBV28	once	TRBJ2-7	TGTGCCAGCAGTTTACGGTACTACGAGCAGTACTTC	CASSLRYYEQYF
.	TRBV6-1	few	TRBJ1-2	TGTGCCAGCAGTGAATCGAACTATGGCTACACCTTC	CASSESNYGYTF
TRBD1	TRBV5-1	.	TRBJ2-5	TGCGCCAGCAGCTTAGGGGACAGAGAGACCCAGTACTTC	CASSLGDRETQYF
TRBD1	TRBV6-5	.	TRBJ1-1	TGTGCCAGCAGTTACCCCAGACAGGGAGGTACCACTGAAGCTTTCTTT	CASSYPRQGGTTEAFF
.	TRBV10-3	.	TRBJ2-1	TGTGCCATCAGTGAGCTGACAGGTTACAATGAGCAGTTCTTC	CAISELTGYNEQFF
.	TRBV5-1	.	TRBJ2-5	TGCGCCAGCAGCCCGGAGGCGGGGCGACAAGAGACCCAGTACTTC	CASSPEAGRQETQYF
TRBD1	TRBV7-2	.	TRBJ2-7	TGTGCCAGCAGCTCCCAGGGGGCTTCCTACGAGCAGTACTTC	CASSSQGASYEQYF
TRBD1	TRBV4-1	.	TRBJ1-2	TGCGCCAGCAGCCAAGTCCAGGGGGCGGCTGGAGGAGGCTACACCTTC	CASSQVQGAAGGGYTF